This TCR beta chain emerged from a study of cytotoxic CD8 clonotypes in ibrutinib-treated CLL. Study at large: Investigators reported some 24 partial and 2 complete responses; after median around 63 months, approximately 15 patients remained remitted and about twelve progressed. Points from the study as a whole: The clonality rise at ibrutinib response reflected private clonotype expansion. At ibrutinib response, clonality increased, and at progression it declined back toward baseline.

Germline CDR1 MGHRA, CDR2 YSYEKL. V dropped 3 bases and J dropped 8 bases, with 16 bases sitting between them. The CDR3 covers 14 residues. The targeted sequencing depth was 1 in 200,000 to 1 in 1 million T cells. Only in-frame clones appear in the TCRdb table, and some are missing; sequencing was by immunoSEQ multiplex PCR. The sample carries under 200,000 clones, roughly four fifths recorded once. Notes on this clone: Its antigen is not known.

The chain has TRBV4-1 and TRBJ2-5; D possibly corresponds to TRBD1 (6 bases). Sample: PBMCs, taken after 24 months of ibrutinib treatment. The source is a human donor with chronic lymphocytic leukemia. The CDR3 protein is CASSQEPRGGTQYF. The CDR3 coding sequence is TGCGCCAGCAGCCAGGAGCCCCGAGGGGGAACCCAGTACTTC.